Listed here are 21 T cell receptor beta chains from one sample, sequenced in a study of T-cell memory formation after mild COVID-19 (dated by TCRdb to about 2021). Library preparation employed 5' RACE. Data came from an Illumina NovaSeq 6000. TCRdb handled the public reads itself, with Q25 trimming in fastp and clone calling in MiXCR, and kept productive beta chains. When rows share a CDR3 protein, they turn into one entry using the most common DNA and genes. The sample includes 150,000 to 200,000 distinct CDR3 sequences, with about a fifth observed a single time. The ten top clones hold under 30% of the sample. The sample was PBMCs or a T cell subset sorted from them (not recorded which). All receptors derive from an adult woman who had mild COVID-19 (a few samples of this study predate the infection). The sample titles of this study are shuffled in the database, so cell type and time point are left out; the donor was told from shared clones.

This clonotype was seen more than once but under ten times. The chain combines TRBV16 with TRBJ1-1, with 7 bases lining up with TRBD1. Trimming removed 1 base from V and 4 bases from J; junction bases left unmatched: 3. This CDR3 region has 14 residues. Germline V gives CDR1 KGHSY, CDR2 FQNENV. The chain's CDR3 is CASSQFSGGTEAFF. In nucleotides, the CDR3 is TGTGCCAGCAGCCAATTTTCAGGGGGCACTGAAGCTTTCTTT.

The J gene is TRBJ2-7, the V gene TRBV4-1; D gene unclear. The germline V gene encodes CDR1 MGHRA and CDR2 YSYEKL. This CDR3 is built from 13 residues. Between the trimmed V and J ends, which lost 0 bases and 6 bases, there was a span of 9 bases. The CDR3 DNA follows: TGCGCCAGCAGCCAAGACTGGGCCGGCGAGCAGTACTTC. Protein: CASSQDWAGEQYF.

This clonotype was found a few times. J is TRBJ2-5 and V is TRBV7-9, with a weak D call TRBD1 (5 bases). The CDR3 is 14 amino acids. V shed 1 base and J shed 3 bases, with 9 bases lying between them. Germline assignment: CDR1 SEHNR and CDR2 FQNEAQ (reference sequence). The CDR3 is CASSLDRQKETQYF. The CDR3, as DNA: TGTGCCAGCAGCTTAGATCGACAGAAAGAGACCCAGTACTTC.

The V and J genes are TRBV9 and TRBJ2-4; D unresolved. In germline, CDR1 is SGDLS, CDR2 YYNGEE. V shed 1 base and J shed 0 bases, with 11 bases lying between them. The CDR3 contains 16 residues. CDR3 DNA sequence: TGTGCCAGCAGCGTATTCTCCGACGGAGCCAAAAACATTCAGTACTTC. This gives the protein CASSVFSDGAKNIQYF. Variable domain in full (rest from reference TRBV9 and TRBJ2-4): DSGVTQTPKHLITATGQRVTLRCSPRSGDLSVYWYQQSLDQGLQFLIQYYNGEERAKGNILERFSAQQFPDLHSELNLSSLELGDSALYFCASSVFSDGAKNIQYFGAGTRLSVL.

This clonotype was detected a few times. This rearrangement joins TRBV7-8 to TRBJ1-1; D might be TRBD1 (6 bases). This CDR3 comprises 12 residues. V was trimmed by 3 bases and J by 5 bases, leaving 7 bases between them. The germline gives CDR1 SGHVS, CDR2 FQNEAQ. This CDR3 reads CASSFTGTEAFF. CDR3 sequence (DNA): TGTGCCAGCAGCTTTACAGGGACTGAAGCTTTCTTT.

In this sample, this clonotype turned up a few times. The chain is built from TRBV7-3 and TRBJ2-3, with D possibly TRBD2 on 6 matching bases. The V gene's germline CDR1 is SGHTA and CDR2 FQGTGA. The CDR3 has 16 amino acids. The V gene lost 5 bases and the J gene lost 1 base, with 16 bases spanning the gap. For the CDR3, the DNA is TGTGCCAGCAGCCCGCTCCGGGAGAGGGGCACAGATACGCAGTATTTT. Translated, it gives CASSPLRERGTDTQYF.

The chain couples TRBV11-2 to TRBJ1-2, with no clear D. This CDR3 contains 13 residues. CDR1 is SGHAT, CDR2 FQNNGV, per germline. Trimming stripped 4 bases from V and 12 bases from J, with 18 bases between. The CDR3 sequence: CASSSLGRALDTF. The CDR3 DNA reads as TGTGCCAGCAGCTCGCTTGGGAGGGCTTTAGACACCTTC.

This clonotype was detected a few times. CDR3 protein: CASSLGTGSPLHF. The CDR3 DNA is TGTGCCAGCAGTCTAGGGACAGGGTCACCCCTCCACTTT. The chain combines TRBV27 with TRBJ1-6; 9 bases are a match to TRBD1. The CDR3 is 13 residues long. Germline CDR1 reads MNHEY; CDR2 reads SMNVEV (reference sequence). V dropped 5 bases and J dropped 10; count of bases not matched to a gene: 3.

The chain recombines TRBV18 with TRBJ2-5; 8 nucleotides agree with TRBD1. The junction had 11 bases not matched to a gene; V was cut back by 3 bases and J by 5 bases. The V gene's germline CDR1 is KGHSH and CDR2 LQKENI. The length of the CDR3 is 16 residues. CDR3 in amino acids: CASSPAGTGLEETQYF. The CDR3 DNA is TGTGCCAGCTCACCCGCCGGGACAGGCTTAGAGGAGACCCAGTACTTC.

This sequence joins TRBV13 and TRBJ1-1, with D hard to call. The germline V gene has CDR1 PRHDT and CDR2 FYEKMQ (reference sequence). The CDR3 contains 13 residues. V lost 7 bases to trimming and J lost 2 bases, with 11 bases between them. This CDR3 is CASKNQLNTEAFF. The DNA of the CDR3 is TGTGCCAGCAAAAACCAACTCAACACTGAAGCTTTCTTT. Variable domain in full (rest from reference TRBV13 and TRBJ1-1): AAGVIQSPRHLIKEKRETATLKCYPIPRHDTVYWYQQGPGQDPQFLISFYEKMQSDKGSIPDRFSAQQFSDYHSELNMSSLELGDSALYFCASKNQLNTEAFFGQGTRLTVV.

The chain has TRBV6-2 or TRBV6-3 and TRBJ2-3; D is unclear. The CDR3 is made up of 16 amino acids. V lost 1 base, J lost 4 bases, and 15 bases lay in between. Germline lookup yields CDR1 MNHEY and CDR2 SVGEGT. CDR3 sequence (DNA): TGTGCCAGCAGTTACTTCCCCCGAAAGGTGGCAGATACGCAGTATTTT. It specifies CASSYFPRKVADTQYF.

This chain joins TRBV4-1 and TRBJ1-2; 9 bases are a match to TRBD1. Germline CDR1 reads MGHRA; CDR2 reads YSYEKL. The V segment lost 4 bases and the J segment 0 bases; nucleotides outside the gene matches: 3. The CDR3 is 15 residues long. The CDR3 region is CASSPRDRANYGYTF. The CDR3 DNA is TGCGCCAGCAGCCCCCGGGACAGGGCTAACTATGGCTACACCTTC.

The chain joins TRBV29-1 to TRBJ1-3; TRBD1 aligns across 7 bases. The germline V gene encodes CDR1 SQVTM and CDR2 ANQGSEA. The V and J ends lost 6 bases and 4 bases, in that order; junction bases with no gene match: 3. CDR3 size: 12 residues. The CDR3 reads CSVQGSGNTIYF. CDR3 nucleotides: TGCAGCGTACAGGGGTCAGGAAACACCATATATTTT. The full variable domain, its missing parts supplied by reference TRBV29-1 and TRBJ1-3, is SAVISQKPSRDICQRGTSLTIQCQVDSQVTMMFWYRQQPGQSLTLIATANQGSEATYESGFVIDKFPISRPNLTFSTLTVSNMSPEDSSIYLCSVQGSGNTIYFGEGSWLTVV.

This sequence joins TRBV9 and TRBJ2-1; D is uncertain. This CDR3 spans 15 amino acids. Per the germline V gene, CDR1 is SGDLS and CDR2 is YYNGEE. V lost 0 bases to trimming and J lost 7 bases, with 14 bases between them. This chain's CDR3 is CASSVATSIFNEQFF. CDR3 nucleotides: TGTGCCAGCAGCGTAGCAACCTCGATATTTAATGAGCAGTTCTTC.

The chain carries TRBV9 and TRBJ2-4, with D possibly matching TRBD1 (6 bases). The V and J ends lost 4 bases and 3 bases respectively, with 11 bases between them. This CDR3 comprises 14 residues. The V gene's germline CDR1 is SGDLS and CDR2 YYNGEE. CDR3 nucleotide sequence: TGTGCCAGCAGCCCCTGGGACAACAAAAACATTCAGTACTTC. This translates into CASSPWDNKNIQYF.

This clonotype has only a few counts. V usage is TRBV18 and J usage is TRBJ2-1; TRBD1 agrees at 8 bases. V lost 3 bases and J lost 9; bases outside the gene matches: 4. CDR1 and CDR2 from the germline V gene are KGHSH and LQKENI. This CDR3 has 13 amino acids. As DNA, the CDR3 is TGTGCCAGCTCACCGCCACAGGGGGTTGAGCAGTTCTTC. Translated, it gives CASSPPQGVEQFF. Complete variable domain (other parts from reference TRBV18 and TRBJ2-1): NAGVMQNPRHLVRRRGQEARLRCSPMKGHSHVYWYRQLPEEGLKFMVYLQKENIIDESGMPKERFSAEFPKEGPSILRIQQVVRGDSAAYFCASSPPQGVEQFFGPGTRLTVL.

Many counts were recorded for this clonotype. CDR3 coding DNA: TGCAGCGTTGCTTACTTCTCCTACGAGCAGTACTTC. It is translated as CSVAYFSYEQYF. The chain combines TRBV29-1 with TRBJ2-7, with D unresolved. Germline CDR1 is SQVTM and CDR2 is ANQGSEA. CDR3 length: 12 residues. V lost 4 bases and J lost 0, with 7 bases in between.

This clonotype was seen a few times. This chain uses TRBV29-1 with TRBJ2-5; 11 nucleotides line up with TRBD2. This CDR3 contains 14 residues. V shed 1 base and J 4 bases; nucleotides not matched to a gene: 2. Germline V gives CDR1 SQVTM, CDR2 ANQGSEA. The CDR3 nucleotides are TGCAGCGTTGAAGGCGGACTAGCGGGAGAGACCCAGTACTTC. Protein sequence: CSVEGGLAGETQYF.

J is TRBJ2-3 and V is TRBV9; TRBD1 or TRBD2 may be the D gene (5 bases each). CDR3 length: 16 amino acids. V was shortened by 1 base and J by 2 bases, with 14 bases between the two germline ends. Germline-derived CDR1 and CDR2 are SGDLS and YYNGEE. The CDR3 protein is CASSVWGNAATDTQYF. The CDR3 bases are TGTGCCAGCAGCGTATGGGGGAACGCCGCCACAGATACGCAGTATTTT.

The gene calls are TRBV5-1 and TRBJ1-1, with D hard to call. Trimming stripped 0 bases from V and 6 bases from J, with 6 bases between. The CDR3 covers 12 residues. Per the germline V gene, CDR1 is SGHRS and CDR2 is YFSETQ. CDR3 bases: TGCGCCAGCAGCTTGGAGTCCTCTGAAGCTTTCTTT. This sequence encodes CASSLESSEAFF.

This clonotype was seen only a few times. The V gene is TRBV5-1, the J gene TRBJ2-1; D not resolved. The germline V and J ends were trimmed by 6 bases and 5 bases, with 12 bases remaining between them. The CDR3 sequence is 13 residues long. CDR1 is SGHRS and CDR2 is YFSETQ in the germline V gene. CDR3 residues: CASTPSDNNEQFF. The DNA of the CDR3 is TGCGCCAGCACCCCCAGCGATAACAATGAGCAGTTCTTC.